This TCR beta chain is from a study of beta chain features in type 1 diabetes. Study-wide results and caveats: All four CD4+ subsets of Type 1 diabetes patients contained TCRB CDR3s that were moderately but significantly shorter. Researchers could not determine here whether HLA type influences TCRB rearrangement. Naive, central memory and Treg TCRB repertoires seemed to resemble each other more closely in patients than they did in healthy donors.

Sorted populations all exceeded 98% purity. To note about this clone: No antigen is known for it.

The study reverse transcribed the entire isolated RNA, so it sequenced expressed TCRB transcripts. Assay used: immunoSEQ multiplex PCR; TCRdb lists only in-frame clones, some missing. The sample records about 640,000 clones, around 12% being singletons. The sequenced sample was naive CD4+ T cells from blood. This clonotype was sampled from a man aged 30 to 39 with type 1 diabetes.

The CDR3, as DNA: TGTGCCATCAGTGAGTCTCAGGGCAGGGGGAGATACGAGCAGTACTTC. This codes for CAISESQGRGRYEQYF. The chain joins TRBV10-3 to TRBJ2-7, with TRBD1 matching over 7 bases. CDR1 and CDR2 (germline): ENHRY, SYGVKD. The CDR3 contains 16 residues. J was trimmed by 4 bases and V by 0 bases; bases with no gene match: 9.